This passage covers 4 T cell receptor beta chains from one sample sequenced in a study of T cell responses to AZD1222 COVID-19 vaccine. Sequenced by immunoSEQ multiplex PCR; TCRdb stores in-frame clones only, minus some. This sample has approximately 130,000 clones, with around 92% found just once. Here the sequenced sample was peripheral blood, taken on day 0 of AZD1222 vaccination. Receptors were obtained from an adult in good health.

The V and J genes are TRBV27 and TRBJ1-2; 10 bases agree with TRBD1. CDR1 MNHEY and CDR2 SMNVEV come from the germline V gene (reference sequence). V lost 4 bases and J lost 2; bases outside the gene matches: 4. The CDR3 extends over 15 amino acids. The CDR3, as DNA: TGTGCCAGCAGTTACGAGGGACAGGGGAACTATGGCTACACCTTC. This sequence encodes CASSYEGQGNYGYTF.

This clone was counted a single time. The chain has TRBV7-8 and TRBJ2-1; TRBD2 matches 14 bases. The V segment lost 1 base and the J segment 8 bases; nucleotides outside the gene matches: 7. The CDR3 covers 17 residues. CDR1 and CDR2 from the germline V gene are SGHVS and FQNEAQ. The CDR3 DNA sequence: TGTGCCAGCAGCTTAGAGCCGGGACTAGCGGGAGTCGATGAGCAGTTCTTC. It is translated as CASSLEPGLAGVDEQFF.

The chain employs TRBV7-3 and TRBJ2-1; 9 bases line up with TRBD2. The CDR3 covers 17 residues. V was pared by 1 base and J by 5 bases, with 9 bases of the junction left unmatched. Germline CDR1 and CDR2: SGHTA and FQGTGA. As DNA, the CDR3 is TGTGCCAGCAGCTTAATGGCAGGGCGGGAGGGGAACAATGAGCAGTTCTTC. Amino acids: CASSLMAGREGNNEQFF.

V usage is TRBV30 and J usage is TRBJ1-1; D is unresolved. From germline, CDR1 is GTSNPN and CDR2 SVGIG (reference sequence). The V and J ends lost 2 bases and 0 bases respectively, with 1 base between them. The CDR3 covers 11 residues. Written as DNA, the CDR3 is TGTGCCTGGAGTTTGAACACTGAAGCTTTCTTT. Translated, it gives CAWSLNTEAFF.